A selection of T cell receptor beta chains follows, all from one sample in a study of blood T cell repertoires in COVID-19. The data were produced by immunoSEQ multiplex PCR, yet TCRdb's version contains in-frame clones alone and is incomplete. The table has some 28,000 clones, approximately 83% seen once; the top ten hold roughly 25%. Specimen: peripheral blood. These receptors were taken from a human donor in a cohort sampled during active COVID-19. Both conserved end residues are part of each CDR3. Each record gives: D gene, J gene, CDR3 length, clone size, V gene, CDR3 DNA, CDR3 protein. A D gene is named only where the DNA matches it firmly. Rows may omit the clone size; those that give it use once, few, many or a size class.

>TRBD2|TRBJ2-1|16|-|TRBV4-1
TGCGCCAGCAGCCTTACTACTAGCGGGGATTACAATGAGCAGTTCTTC
CASSLTTSGDYNEQFF
>-|TRBJ2-2|15|once|TRBV5-1
TGCGCCAGCAGCCCAGGACAGCCGCATGGCGGGGAGCTGTTTTTT
CASSPGQPHGGELFF
>-|TRBJ1-5|14|-|TRBV7-8
TGTGCCAGCAGCTTAGCCTCCGGGAATCAGCCCCAGCATTTT
CASSLASGNQPQHF
>TRBD1|TRBJ1-5|15|-|TRBV6-2/TRBV6-3
TGTGCCAGCAGTCCCTTTGGGACAGGCAATCAGCCCCAGCATTTT
CASSPFGTGNQPQHF
>TRBD1|TRBJ2-2|14|-|TRBV6-5
TGTGCCAGCAGAAGACAGGGACCCACCGGGGAGCTGTTTTTT
CASRRQGPTGELFF
>TRBD2|TRBJ2-1|15|-|TRBV7-9
TGTGCCAGCACCACTCCCGGGACTACAGGTCATGAGCAGTTCTTC
CASTTPGTTGHEQFF
>TRBD2|TRBJ2-6|21|-|TRBV4-3
TGCGCCAGCAGCCCTAACCCCCCCGTAGCGGGGGTTTACTCTGGGGCCAACGTCCTGACTTTC
CASSPNPPVAGVYSGANVLTF
>-|TRBJ2-1|14|-|TRBV4-1
TGCGCCAGCAGCCACCGAGGCTCCTACAATGAGCAGTTCTTC
CASSHRGSYNEQFF
>TRBD1|TRBJ2-7|15|-|TRBV18
TGTGCCAGCTCACTACTGGGACAGGGCAATCGCGAGCAGTACTTC
CASSLLGQGNREQYF
>-|TRBJ1-6|15|-|TRBV7-3
TGTGCCAGCAGCTTCCTGGACAGCCGCGGGGGTCCCCTCCACTTT
CASSFLDSRGGPLHF
>-|TRBJ2-3|15|-|TRBV7-7
TGTGCCAGCAGCTTCCGCGGCGGCCCCACAGATACGCAGTATTTT
CASSFRGGPTDTQYF
>-|TRBJ1-2|17|-|TRBV28
TGTGCCAGCAGTTTACAAACCCCAACGACAGCTAACTATGGCTACACCTTC
CASSLQTPTTANYGYTF
>-|TRBJ1-4|16|-|TRBV15
TGTGCCACCAGCAGAGATGCGGGGGCCCCTAATGAAAAACTGTTTTTT
CATSRDAGAPNEKLFF
>-|TRBJ2-7|11|-|TRBV7-6
TGTGCCAGCAGCTTACGCTACGAGCAGTACTTC
CASSLRYEQYF
>TRBD2|TRBJ2-1|15|-|TRBV5-8
TGTGCCAGCAGCTTGGATAGCGGGGGGGCGAGGGGGCAGTTCTTC
CASSLDSGGARGQFF
>TRBD2|TRBJ2-5|17|-|TRBV11-3
TGTGCCAGCAGCTTAACTAGCGGGGGGCCCGTCGGAGAGACCCAGTACTTC
CASSLTSGGPVGETQYF
>-|TRBJ1-6|16|-|TRBV6-2/TRBV6-3
TGTGCCAGCAGTTATTGGAGGAGCTCCTATAATTCACCCCTCCACTTT
CASSYWRSSYNSPLHF
>TRBD1|TRBJ1-3|14|few|TRBV7-2
TGTGCCAGCAGCCTCCAGGGGGCTGGAAACACCATATATTTT
CASSLQGAGNTIYF
>-|TRBJ1-2|15|-|TRBV7-6
TGTGCCAGCAGCTTCGGAGCTCGCAGAAACTATGGCTACACCTTC
CASSFGARRNYGYTF
>TRBD1|TRBJ2-1|16|-|TRBV15
TGTGCCACCAGCACCGGGACAGGGAGCTCCTACAATGAGCAGTTCTTC
CATSTGTGSSYNEQFF
>TRBD2|TRBJ2-3|16|-|TRBV7-2
TGTGCCAGCAGGAGGATAGCGGGGGGCCGGACAGATACGCAGTATTTT
CASRRIAGGRTDTQYF
>TRBD1|TRBJ2-7|14|-|TRBV6-2/TRBV6-3
TGTGCCAGCAGTGGACAGGGGCTAACCTACGAGCAGTACTTC
CASSGQGLTYEQYF
>TRBD1|TRBJ1-1|18|-|TRBV6-2/TRBV6-3
TGTGCCAGCAGTTACCCGAATCCAGGGGGCGCGGGGAACACTGAAGCTTTCTTT
CASSYPNPGGAGNTEAFF
>-|TRBJ2-5|16|-|TRBV4-2
TGTGCCAGCAGCCAAGTTTTACAGGGAGTAAGGGAGACCCAGTACTTC
CASSQVLQGVRETQYF
>-|TRBJ2-3|15|-|TRBV19
TGTGCCAGTAGTAAAGGGGACAAGACCATAGATACGCAGTATTTT
CASSKGDKTIDTQYF
>-|TRBJ1-2|16|-|TRBV5-1
TGCGCCAGCAGCTTGGCCAAAGGGCCAGGGGACTATGGCTACACCTTC
CASSLAKGPGDYGYTF
>-|TRBJ1-2|11|-|TRBV30
TGTGGGTCACCGACAGGTTTTGGCTACACCTTC
CGSPTGFGYTF
>-|TRBJ1-2|15|once|TRBV7-2
TGTGCCAGCAGCTTAGCGAGTACGGGGGGGAAGGGCTACACCTTC
CASSLASTGGKGYTF
>TRBD1|TRBJ1-5|13|-|TRBV18
TGTGCCAGCTCCTCAGGGGGCGATCAGCCCCAGCATTTT
CASSSGGDQPQHF
>TRBD2|TRBJ2-3|16|-|TRBV7-2
TGTGCCAGCAGCTTCCGGGTAGCGGGGGGTTCAGATACGCAGTATTTT
CASSFRVAGGSDTQYF
>TRBD1|TRBJ1-5|13|-|TRBV15
TGTGCCACCAGGATCGACAGGGACCAGCCCCAGCATTTT
CATRIDRDQPQHF
>TRBD2|TRBJ2-1|16|-|TRBV11-2
TGTGCCAGCAGCTTAGAGGCGGGGGGGCCCTACAATGAGCAGTTCTTC
CASSLEAGGPYNEQFF
>TRBD1|TRBJ1-6|13|few|TRBV28
TGTGCCGAGACCCGGGACAGGGTTTCACCCCTCCACTTT
CAETRDRVSPLHF
>TRBD1|TRBJ1-1|16|-|TRBV9
TGTGCCAGCAGCCCCCCTGACAGGGTCTGGAGTGGTGAAGCTTTCTTT
CASSPPDRVWSGEAFF
>TRBD2|TRBJ2-6|21|-|TRBV4-1
TGCGCCAGCAGCCCCCACGGACTAGCGGGGGGGTTTAGCTCTGGGGCCAACGTCCTGACTTTC
CASSPHGLAGGFSSGANVLTF
>TRBD1|TRBJ1-5|14|-|TRBV5-1
TGCGCCAGCAGCTTGGGGACAGGGTTCCAGCCCCAGCATTTT
CASSLGTGFQPQHF
>TRBD2|TRBJ2-5|16|-|TRBV27
TGTGCCAGCAGCCCCGGGCTGAGCGGGGGACAAGAGACCCAGTACTTC
CASSPGLSGGQETQYF
>-|TRBJ2-1|15|-|TRBV7-2
TGTGCCAGCAGCTTAGCGGGGCAGACCTACAATGAGCAGTTCTTC
CASSLAGQTYNEQFF
>TRBD1|TRBJ2-7|15|-|TRBV5-1
TGCGCCAGCAGCTTAGGGACAGGGGGGGCCTACGAGCAGTACTTC
CASSLGTGGAYEQYF
>TRBD1|TRBJ1-1|14|-|TRBV6-6
TGTGCCAGCAGTTCTCGCAGGGGGTACACTGAAGCTTTCTTT
CASSSRRGYTEAFF
>-|TRBJ2-5|13|-|TRBV7-9
TGTGCCAGCAGTTACGGCCAGGAAGAGACCCAGTACTTC
CASSYGQEETQYF
>TRBD1|TRBJ1-2|16|-|TRBV25-1
TGTGCCAGCAGTGAGATAGGGGGCAGGGGCTACTATGGCTACACCTTC
CASSEIGGRGYYGYTF
>-|TRBJ1-5|15|-|TRBV5-1
TGCGCCAGCAGCTCCACCCCGGGGGGCAATCAGCCCCAGCATTTT
CASSSTPGGNQPQHF
>-|TRBJ1-3|17|-|TRBV19
TGTGCCAGTACCCCTACCGGACAGCCCTACTCTGGAAACACCATATATTTT
CASTPTGQPYSGNTIYF
>TRBD2|TRBJ2-2|12|-|TRBV28
TGTGCCAGCAGTGGTAGCGGGTGGGGATTGTTTTTT
CASSGSGWGLFF
>-|TRBJ2-1|14|-|TRBV7-8
TGTGCCAGCAGCTTAGGGTACATACACAATGAGCAGTTCTTC
CASSLGYIHNEQFF
>-|TRBJ2-1|13|-|TRBV6-2/TRBV6-3
TGTGCCAGCAGTTCTGACGGGTACAATGAGCAGTTCTTC
CASSSDGYNEQFF
>-|TRBJ2-1|13|-|TRBV10-3
TGTGCCATCAGGGGGGACATCCACAATGAGCAGTTCTTC
CAIRGDIHNEQFF
>-|TRBJ2-7|15|-|TRBV29-1
TGCAGCGTTGTATTTCAGCAACAGGGCACCCACGAGCAGTACTTC
CSVVFQQQGTHEQYF
>TRBD1|TRBJ1-5|14|-|TRBV30
TGTGCCTGGAGTACCACAGGGGGGAGGCAGCCCCAGCATTTT
CAWSTTGGRQPQHF
>TRBD2|TRBJ2-3|14|once|TRBV7-3
TGTGCCAGCAGCCTTAGCGGGGGGGAAGATACGCAGTATTTT
CASSLSGGEDTQYF
>TRBD1|TRBJ2-1|13|-|TRBV12-5
TGTGCTAGTGGTCGGACAGGCGGTGATGAGCAGTTCTTC
CASGRTGGDEQFF
>-|TRBJ2-5|14|-|TRBV11-1
TGTGCCAGCAGCCGCCGACGGGACCAAGAGACCCAGTACTTC
CASSRRRDQETQYF
>TRBD2|TRBJ2-3|13|-|TRBV30
TGTGCCTACCAGCGGGGGGGCCTAGATACGCAGTATTTT
CAYQRGGLDTQYF
>TRBD2|TRBJ2-3|17|once|TRBV7-2
TGTGCCAGCAGCTTTGGAGCTAGCGGGGATTTGGTGGATACGCAGTATTTT
CASSFGASGDLVDTQYF
>-|TRBJ1-1|14|-|TRBV6-2/TRBV6-3
TGTGCCAGCAGTCTCAGGGGCCCGAACACTGAAGCTTTCTTT
CASSLRGPNTEAFF
>-|TRBJ1-2|14|-|TRBV3-1/TRBV3-2
TGTGCCAGCAGCCAAGAAACGGGGGTGAGCGGCTACACCTTC
CASSQETGVSGYTF
>-|TRBJ2-3|13|-|TRBV7-2
TGTGCCAGCAGCTTAGGAGTCACAGATACGCAGTATTTT
CASSLGVTDTQYF
>-|TRBJ2-3|14|-|TRBV4-3
TGCGCCAGCAGCCAAGAATTATCGGTTAATACGCAGTATTTT
CASSQELSVNTQYF